This TCR beta chain emerged from a study of cytomegalovirus exposure and HLA in healthy donors. Study results and caveats: Certain indistinguishable V segments, among them TRBV6-2 and TRBV6-3, were excluded. In a later analysis, TCR beta V- and J-gene trimming showed a link to a missense DCLRE1C variant.

PCR was performed using 60 Vbeta and 13 Jbeta primers. Sequenced by immunoSEQ multiplex PCR; TCRdb stores in-frame clones only, minus some. The sample has about 110,000 clones; around 70% are singletons. Details on this clone: What it binds is unknown.

Germline CDR1 is KGHSH and CDR2 is LQKENI. This CDR3 is 14 amino acids long. The trim removed 1 base at V and 6 bases at J, leaving 2 bases unmatched. The clonotype originates from a man aged 35 to 55 in good health and CMV-seronegative. V and J are TRBV18 and TRBJ2-1, with 8 bases that match TRBD2. Sequences were obtained from PBMCs. Here the CDR3 DNA reads TGTGCCAGCTCACCACTAACTAGCGGCAATGAGCAGTTCTTC. Translating gives CASSPLTSGNEQFF.